This T cell receptor (beta chain) was observed in a study of T-cell memory formation after mild COVID-19. Study context: TCR clusters largely stayed donor specific.

Barcoded TCR alpha and TCR beta cDNA libraries with UMIs came from 5'RACE using constant-segment primers. Via MiXCR, TCRdb re-called the 5' RACE reads, giving one row per CDR3 protein. Altogether around 200,000 distinct CDR3 sequences are present, 9.5% to 10% being singletons, with the ten largest covering around 3.4%. Study-level points and caveats: That cross-reactive memory joined was suggested by some responding clones appearing in pre-infection memory. Later expanders leaned CD4+, whereas day 15 to 85 contracting clones were balanced CD4/CD8.

Germline V CDR1 and CDR2: LGHNA, YSLEER. The CDR3 totals 14 residues. Trimming removed 0 bases at V and 3 bases at J, with 8 bases between. As concerns this clonotype: As yet, its antigen is unknown.

V gene TRBV4-3 combines with J gene TRBJ1-1, with D unclear. Sequenced: PBMCs or a T cell subset sorted from them (not recorded which). This clonotype originated in a man between 18 and 29 years old who had mild COVID-19 (a few samples of this study predate the infection). Cell type and time point are not known. CDR3 sequence reads: CASSQEGSYTEAFF. For the CDR3, the DNA is TGCGCCAGCAGCCAAGAAGGCAGCTACACTGAAGCTTTCTTT.